This T cell receptor beta chain emerged from a study of blood T cell repertoires in COVID-19 (dated by TCRdb to about 2020). For context, the study as a whole: The collaborator samples originated in the United States, Italy and Spain and spanned the acute and convalescent phases of COVID-19. Sample metadata almost always included a de-identified subject ID, COVID-19 status, age in years and sex. The repertoires were released in a freely available public database intended as a resource for research on the immune response to SARS-CoV-2. The material from the prospective study consisted of cDNA or gDNA derived from T cells, B-cell-depleted T cells, or PBMCs. Deeply sampled blood TCRbeta repertoires from subjects exposed to, actively infected with, or recovered from COVID-19 were included in the dataset. Where available, HLA class I and class II types were taken from metadata supplied by the sample provider and were not determined by assay-based typing. Samples came from the ongoing ImmuneRACE study (first 160 participants) plus 1,254 subjects from 6 global collaborators. The research as a whole found: How much clinical and demographic metadata was included differed by source and by participant, and the metadata was provided uncurated.

The germline V gene sets CDR1 to SGHDN and CDR2 to FVKESK. Trimming accounts for 0 bases at V and 3 bases at J, while the number of junction bases matched to no gene is 26. There are 23 amino acids in the CDR3, from cysteine to phenylalanine inclusive. The CDR3 DNA has 69 bases and is translated from base 1. Collaborating institutions collected whole blood in K2EDTA tubes following their own protocols. For TCRbeta analysis, collaborator samples were shipped as frozen whole blood, as isolated PBMCs, or as DNA extracted from either sample type. For this clone: The specificity of this receptor is unknown. Qualities for individual bases were not recorded, and no much larger clone is one base off.

TCRbeta CDR3 regions were amplified from genomic DNA by means of the immunoSEQ Assay, a bias-controlled multiplex PCR. In the original analysis: The number of nucleated cells in each sample was estimated by amplification of reference gene primers within the assay. Sequence reads were collapsed and filtered to measure the absolute abundance of every unique TCRbeta CDR3 rearrangement. For each sample, productive Simpson clonality was calculated by taking the square root of Simpson's diversity index across productive rearrangements. TCRdb limited this immuneACCESS table to in-frame rearrangements with V and J called. A share of clones is missing; checked studies link under half to unresolved V genes, and the rest is unexplained. From that table come the V and J calls and clone size; the DNA was used to work out D and trimming. The sample includes nearly 40,000 clones, with 84% observed a single time. The ten most abundant clones make up roughly 14% of the sample.

In this chain, TRBV14 is recombined with TRBJ2-7; 10 nucleotides in the junction match TRBD2. Sequenced: peripheral blood. The sequence was obtained from a man aged 45-65 years with active or convalescent COVID-19. The CDR3 here reads CASSQDSPSRDKVKRGGLYEQYF. The sequenced DNA is TGTGCCAGCAGCCAAGATAGCCCCTCGAGGGACAAAGTCAAGCGGGGGGGGCTCTACGAGCAGTACTTC. Supplemented by the reference TRBV14 and TRBJ2-7 proteins around the CDR3, the complete variable domain is EAGVTQFPSHSVIEKGQTVTLRCDPISGHDNLYWYRRVMGKEIKFLLHFVKESKQDESGMPNNRFLAERTGGTYSTLKVQPAELEDSGVYFCASSQDSPSRDKVKRGGLYEQYFGPGTRLTVT.